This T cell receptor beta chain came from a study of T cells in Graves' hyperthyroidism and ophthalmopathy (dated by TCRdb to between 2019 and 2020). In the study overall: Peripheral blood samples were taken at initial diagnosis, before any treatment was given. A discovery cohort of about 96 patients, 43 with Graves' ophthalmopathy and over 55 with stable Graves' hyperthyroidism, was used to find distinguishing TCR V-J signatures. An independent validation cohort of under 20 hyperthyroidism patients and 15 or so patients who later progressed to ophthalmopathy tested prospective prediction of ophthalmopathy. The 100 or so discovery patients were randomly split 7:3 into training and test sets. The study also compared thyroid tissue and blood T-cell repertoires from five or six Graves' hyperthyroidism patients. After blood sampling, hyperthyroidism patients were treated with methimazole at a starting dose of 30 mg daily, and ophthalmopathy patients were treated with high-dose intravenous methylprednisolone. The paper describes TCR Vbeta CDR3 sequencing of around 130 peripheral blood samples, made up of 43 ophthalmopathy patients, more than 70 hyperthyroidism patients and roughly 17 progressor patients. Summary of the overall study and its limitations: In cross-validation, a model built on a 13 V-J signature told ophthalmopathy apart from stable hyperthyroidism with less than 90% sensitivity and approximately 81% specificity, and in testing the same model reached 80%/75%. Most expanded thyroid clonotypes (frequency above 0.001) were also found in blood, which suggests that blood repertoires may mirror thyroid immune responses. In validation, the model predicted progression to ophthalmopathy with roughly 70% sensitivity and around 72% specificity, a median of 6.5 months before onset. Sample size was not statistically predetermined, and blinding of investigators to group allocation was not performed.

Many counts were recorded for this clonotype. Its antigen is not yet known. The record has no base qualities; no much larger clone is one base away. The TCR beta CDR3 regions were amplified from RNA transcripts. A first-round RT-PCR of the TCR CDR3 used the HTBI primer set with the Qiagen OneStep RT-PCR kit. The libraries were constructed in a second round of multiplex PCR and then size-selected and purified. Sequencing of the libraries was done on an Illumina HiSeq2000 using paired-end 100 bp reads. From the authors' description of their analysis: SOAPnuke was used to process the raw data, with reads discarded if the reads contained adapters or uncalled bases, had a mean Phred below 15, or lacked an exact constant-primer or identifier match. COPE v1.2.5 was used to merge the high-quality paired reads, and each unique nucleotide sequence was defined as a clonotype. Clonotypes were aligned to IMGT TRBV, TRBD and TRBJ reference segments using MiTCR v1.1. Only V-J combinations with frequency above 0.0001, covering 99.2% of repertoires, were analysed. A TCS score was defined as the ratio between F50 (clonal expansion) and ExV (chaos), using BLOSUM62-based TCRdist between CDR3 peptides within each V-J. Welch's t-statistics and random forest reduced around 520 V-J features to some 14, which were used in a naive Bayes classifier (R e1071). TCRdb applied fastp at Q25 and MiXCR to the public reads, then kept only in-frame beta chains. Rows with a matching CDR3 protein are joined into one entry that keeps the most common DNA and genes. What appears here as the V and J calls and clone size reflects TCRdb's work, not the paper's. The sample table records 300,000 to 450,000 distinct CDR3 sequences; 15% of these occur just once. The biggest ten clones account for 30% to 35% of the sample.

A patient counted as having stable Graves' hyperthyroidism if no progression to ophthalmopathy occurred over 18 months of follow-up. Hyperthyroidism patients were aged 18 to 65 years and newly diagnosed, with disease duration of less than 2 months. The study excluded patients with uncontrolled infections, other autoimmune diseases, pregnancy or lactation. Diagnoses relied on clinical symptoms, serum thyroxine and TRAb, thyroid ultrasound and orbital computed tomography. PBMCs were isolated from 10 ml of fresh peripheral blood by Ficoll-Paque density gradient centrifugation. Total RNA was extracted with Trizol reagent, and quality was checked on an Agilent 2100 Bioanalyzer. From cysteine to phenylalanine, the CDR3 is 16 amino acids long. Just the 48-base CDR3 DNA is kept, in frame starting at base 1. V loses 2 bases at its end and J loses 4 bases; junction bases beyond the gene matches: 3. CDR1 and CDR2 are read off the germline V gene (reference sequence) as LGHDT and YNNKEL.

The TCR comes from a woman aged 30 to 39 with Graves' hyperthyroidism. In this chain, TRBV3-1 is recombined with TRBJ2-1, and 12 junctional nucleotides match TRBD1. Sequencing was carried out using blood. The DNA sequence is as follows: TGTGCCAGCAGCCAATCGGGACAGGGGGCGTACAATGAGCAGTTCTTC. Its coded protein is CASSQSGQGAYNEQFF.